Sequencing of this T cell receptor beta chain was carried out in a study of blood T cell repertoires in COVID-19. Study overall: The origin of the acute and convalescent COVID-19 samples was the United States, Italy and Spain. PBMCs, B-cell-depleted T cells, or T cells were the source of the cDNA or gDNA that made up the material.

As processed by the authors: Estimates of nucleated cell counts were drawn from the amplification of reference gene primers. Data came from immunoSEQ multiplex PCR; TCRdb stores just in-frame clones and leaves some out. That table furnishes V, J and clone size, whereas the DNA furnished D and trimming. In the table there are 35,000 to 50,000 clones, under 85% of which are singletons. Per germline, CDR1 LNHDA and CDR2 SQIVND (reference sequence). After removal of 7 bases from V and 6 bases from J, the junction contained 5 bases not matched to a gene. The CDR3 has 14 residues. The chain is built from TRBV19 and TRBJ1-5; 11 positions agree with TRBD1. The material sequenced was peripheral blood. This TCR derives from a human donor in a cohort sampled during active COVID-19. Written as DNA, the CDR3 is TGTGCCAGTAACGGACAGGGGGCAAGTCAGCCCCAGCATTTT. It specifies CASNGQGASQPQHF.